One sample yielded the 22 T cell receptor beta chains listed below, sequenced in a study of cytomegalovirus exposure and HLA in healthy donors (dated by TCRdb to the late 2010s). Library construction relied on the immunoSEQ multiplex PCR assay. For the multiplex PCR, a mixture combining 60 forward primers for TCR Vbeta segments and 13 reverse primers for TCR Jbeta segments was used. Not all clones reach the TCRdb copy of this immuneACCESS table, which keeps in-frame sequences only. Checked studies attribute under half of the gap to unresolved V genes and leave the rest unexplained. The sample has more than 200,000 clones on record, approximately 80% of them singletons. Roughly 16% of the sample goes to the ten largest clones. Sequencing was done on a sample of PBMCs. Source of these receptors: a man aged 40-49 years in good health and CMV-seronegative.

The chain uses TRBV6-1 and TRBJ1-2; D not certain. The ends were cut back, 8 bases at V and 3 bases at J, with 19 bases in the middle. In germline, CDR1 is MNHNS, CDR2 SASEGT. The CDR3 is 15 residues long. CDR3 in amino acids: CASSRAGSLDYGYTF. In DNA form, the CDR3 reads TGTGCCAGCTCGAGGGCGGGGAGCCTCGACTATGGCTACACCTTC.

This clone was seen a handful of times. The genes are TRBV15 and TRBJ1-2, with a tentative D call TRBD1 (6 bases). The germline gives CDR1 LNHNV, CDR2 YYDKDF (reference sequence). There are 15 residues in the CDR3. Trimming removed 0 bases at V and 6 bases at J, with 14 bases between. CDR3 loop: CATSRDMGGGDGYTF. CDR3 DNA: TGTGCCACCAGCAGAGATATGGGAGGGGGTGATGGCTACACCTTC.

The J gene is TRBJ1-3, the V gene TRBV4-1; TRBD1 might be the D (5 bases). Germline CDR1 MGHRA, CDR2 YSYEKL. Trimming stripped 1 base from V and 1 base from J, with 11 bases between. The CDR3 length is 16 residues. The CDR3 DNA reads as TGCGCCAGCAGCCAAGCGAACAGGTTTTCTGGAAACACCATATATTTT. This sequence encodes CASSQANRFSGNTIYF.

The chain couples TRBV6-1 to TRBJ1-5, with 7 bases lining up with TRBD1. The CDR3 covers 14 residues. CDR1 is MNHNS, CDR2 SASEGT, per germline. J was trimmed by 4 bases and V by 5 bases; bases with no gene match: 5. The CDR3 protein is CASSKTGVNQPQHF. The DNA of the CDR3 is TGTGCCAGCAGTAAAACAGGGGTAAATCAGCCCCAGCATTTT.

The chain employs TRBV4-1 and TRBJ2-2; 7 nucleotides agree with TRBD2. Trimming removed 0 bases from V and 6 bases from J; junction bases left unmatched: 4. CDR1 and CDR2 (germline): MGHRA, YSYEKL. CDR3 length: 15 amino acids. CDR3: CASSQEGSGAGELFF. In nucleotides, the CDR3 is TGCGCCAGCAGCCAAGAAGGGAGCGGGGCCGGGGAGCTGTTTTTT.

The chain recombines TRBV27 with TRBJ2-6; no definite D call. V dropped 4 bases and J dropped 3 bases, with 4 bases sitting between them. Germline V gene data show CDR1 as MNHEY and CDR2 as SMNVEV (reference sequence). This CDR3 region has 13 residues. Here the CDR3 reads CASSSGGANVLTF. The DNA for the CDR3 is TGTGCCAGCAGTTCCGGTGGGGCCAACGTCCTGACTTTC.

V and J are TRBV11-2 and TRBJ2-7; 14 bases agree with TRBD2. CDR3 length: 16 amino acids. The V gene's germline CDR1 is SGHAT and CDR2 FQNNGV. V gave up 5 bases and J gave up 5 bases; unmatched junction bases: 8. The DNA for the CDR3 is TGTGCCAGCAGCCGACTAGCGGGAGGGAGGTTCCACGAGCAGTACTTC. Amino acids: CASSRLAGGRFHEQYF.

This chain uses TRBV2 with TRBJ2-2; 12 bases match TRBD2. The J segment lost 7 bases and the V segment lost 7 bases, leaving 7 bases of the junction unmatched. Germline lookup yields CDR1 SNHLY and CDR2 FYNNEI. The CDR3 is made up of 15 amino acids. Here the CDR3 reads CASTRLAGVGGELFF. CDR3 bases: TGTGCCAGCACCCGACTAGCGGGGGTTGGCGGGGAGCTGTTTTTT.

The CDR3 DNA follows: TGTGCCAGCAGCCGAAAGAGTAGGGGTTCAGGGGGCAAGGGTTACAATGAGCAGTTCTTC. Translated, it gives CASSRKSRGSGGKGYNEQFF. V is TRBV28 and J is TRBJ2-1, with 8 bases lining up with TRBD1. Germline V CDR1 and CDR2: MDHEN, SYDVKM. The CDR3 totals 20 residues. The V and J ends lost 6 bases and 4 bases, in that order; junction bases with no gene match: 23.

This clone was seen more than once but under ten times. J is TRBJ2-3 and V is TRBV10-3; 12 positions match TRBD2. The CDR3 is 17 residues long. V dropped 0 bases and J dropped 3; count of bases not matched to a gene: 4. CDR1 and CDR2 from the germline V gene are ENHRY and SYGVKD. CDR3 nucleotides: TGTGCCATCAGTGAGTCGAGGCTAGCGGGAGGGACAGATACGCAGTATTTT. It translates to CAISESRLAGGTDTQYF.

The count of this clone is one. V gene TRBV4-2 combines with J gene TRBJ2-7; TRBD2 matches at 9 bases. Germline CDR1 is LGHNA and CDR2 is YNFKEQ. V gave up 3 bases and J gave up 6 bases; unmatched junction bases: 6. CDR3 length equals 14 residues. The CDR3 nucleotides are TGTGCCAGCAGCCAGAGTAGCGGGAGTGGCGAGCAGTACTTC. This encodes CASSQSSGSGEQYF.

The rearrangement uses TRBV9 and TRBJ1-4; a weak D match, TRBD1 (6 bases). This CDR3 has 14 residues. The germline V gene has CDR1 SGDLS and CDR2 YYNGEE. Trimming shortened V by 4 bases and J by 5 bases, and 12 bases separated the two germline ends. This chain's CDR3 is CASSTGPLNEKLFF. The CDR3 DNA is TGTGCCAGCAGCACAGGGCCGTTGAATGAAAAACTGTTTTTT.

V and J are TRBV27 and TRBJ1-2; 10 bases are a match to TRBD1. The germline gives CDR1 MNHEY, CDR2 SMNVEV (reference sequence). The V gene end was trimmed by 6 bases and the J gene end by 4 bases; junction bases not matched to a gene: 11. The CDR3 extends over 16 amino acids. The CDR3 region is CASSPDRGGQVYGYTF. CDR3 in DNA: TGTGCCAGCAGCCCGGACAGGGGGGGCCAGGTCTATGGCTACACCTTC.

The V gene is TRBV10-3, the J gene TRBJ1-6; TRBD1 is a possible D gene (6 bases). This CDR3 is 14 amino acids long. Trimming took off 2 bases at V and 10 bases at J, with 12 bases between the two ends. CDR1 ENHRY and CDR2 SYGVKD come from the germline V gene. Here the CDR3 reads CAISEGITGSPLHF. CDR3 DNA sequence: TGTGCCATCAGTGAGGGGATTACAGGGTCACCCCTCCACTTT.

The chain employs TRBV30 and TRBJ1-6; D may be TRBD1 (6 bases). From germline, CDR1 is GTSNPN and CDR2 SVGIG (reference sequence). Trimming stripped 4 bases from V and 7 bases from J, with 11 bases between. The CDR3 consists of 13 residues. CDR3 sequence (DNA): TGTGCCTGGACCCCAGGGACAAATTCACCCCTCCACTTT. The encoded protein is CAWTPGTNSPLHF. Together with reference TRBV30 and TRBJ1-6, the CDR3 gives the full variable domain: SQTIHQWPATLVQPVGSPLSLECTVEGTSNPNLYWYRQAAGRGLQLLFYSVGIGQISSEVPQNLSASRPQDRQFILSSKKLLLSDSGFYLCAWTPGTNSPLHFGNGTRLTVT.

The chain employs TRBV27 and TRBJ2-5; 13 nucleotides align to TRBD2. The J call may be wrong; the DNA end is better matched by TRBJ2-7. The V gene's germline CDR1 is MNHEY and CDR2 SMNVEV (reference sequence). The CDR3 has 15 amino acids. The CDR3 spells CASSGGLAGVIEQYF. The CDR3 DNA sequence: TGTGCCAGCAGTGGTGGACTAGCGGGAGTTATCGAGCAGTACTTC.

The chain links TRBV5-4 to TRBJ2-2; D may be TRBD2 (7 bases). Germline V gives CDR1 SGHNT, CDR2 YYREEE (reference sequence). With 2 bases removed from V and 5 bases from J, the gap between germline ends came to 13 bases. The CDR3 has 15 residues. CDR3 coding DNA: TGTGCCAGCAGCTTTGCGGGGGCCAATACCGGGGAGCTGTTTTTT. Translating it yields CASSFAGANTGELFF. The variable domain in full, completed from reference TRBV5-4 and TRBJ2-2, reads ETGVTQSPTHLIKTRGQQVTLRCSSQSGHNTVSWYQQALGQGPQFIFQYYREEENGRGNFPPRFSGLQFPNYSSELNVNALELDDSALYLCASSFAGANTGELFFGEGSRLTVL.

The genes are TRBV9 and TRBJ1-1; D might be TRBD1 (5 bases). The length of the CDR3 is 13 residues. V was clipped by 7 bases and J by 4 bases, with 14 bases between them. CDR1 is SGDLS and CDR2 is YYNGEE in the germline V gene. Here the CDR3 DNA reads TGTGCCAGCGCCAGAGACAGCCGCACTGAAGCTTTCTTT. Translating gives CASARDSRTEAFF.

The V and J genes are TRBV25-1 and TRBJ1-1; no definite D call. Germline-derived CDR1 and CDR2 are MGHDK and SYGVNS. The CDR3 loop spans 14 amino acids. Deletions cut 1 base from V and 4 bases from J, with 10 bases between. CDR3 bases: TGTGCCAGCAGTGAATTAGGTAGGAGCACTGAAGCTTTCTTT. Protein sequence: CASSELGRSTEAFF.

The chain joins TRBV6-5 to TRBJ2-5; 8 nucleotides agree with TRBD2. Trimming cost V 2 bases and J 7 bases; bases outside gene matches: 3. CDR1 is MNHEY and CDR2 is SVGAGI in the germline V gene. The CDR3 length is 13 residues. The DNA for the CDR3 is TGTGCCAGCAGTTACGCACGGGGGGGGACCCAGTACTTC. It specifies CASSYARGGTQYF.

The J gene is TRBJ2-6, the V gene TRBV19, with D unresolved. Germline-derived CDR1 and CDR2 are LNHDA and SQIVND (reference sequence). This CDR3 contains 14 residues. V was pared by 7 bases and J by 1 base, with 8 bases between. In nucleotides, the CDR3 is TGTGCCAGTAATCCTAGGTCTGGGGCCAACGTCCTGACTTTC. The encoded protein is CASNPRSGANVLTF.

The V and J genes are TRBV7-9 and TRBJ2-7, with D possibly matching TRBD2 (6 bases). Germline V CDR1 and CDR2: SEHNR, FQNEAQ (reference sequence). The V and J ends lost 2 bases and 4 bases respectively, with 18 bases between them. The CDR3 loop spans 16 amino acids. CDR3 region: CASSLRGLAGPYEQYF. In DNA, the CDR3 is TGTGCCAGCAGCTTAAGGGGATTGGCGGGACCTTACGAGCAGTACTTC.